This TCR beta chain is drawn from a study of early T cells in non-severe SARS-CoV-2 infection. Study as a whole: Sequencing used unsorted whole-blood bulk RNA, so chains lack pairing.

Overall study findings and caveats: CD4 and private specificities were missed by VDJdb matching, which favored anti-spike CD8 responses.

A remark on this clonotype: Its antigen is as yet unknown.

The germline gives CDR1 SGHRS, CDR2 YFSETQ. V was trimmed by 0 bases and J by 4 bases, leaving 10 bases between them. There are 14 residues in the CDR3. Unique molecular identifiers (one per individual cDNA molecule) were attached. TCRdb re-analysed the 5' RACE reads in MiXCR, keeping a single row per CDR3 protein. This table holds around 46,000 distinct CDR3 sequences, 5.6% found once. V usage is TRBV5-1 and J usage is TRBJ1-2; possibly TRBD1 for D (6 bases). This receptor was identified in an adult who was a healthcare worker with PCR-confirmed SARS-CoV-2 infection or an uninfected control (not recorded which). Sequenced: whole blood. In DNA form, the CDR3 reads TGCGCCAGCAGCTTGGGGACAGAAGTCTATGGCTACACCTTC. This encodes CASSLGTEVYGYTF.